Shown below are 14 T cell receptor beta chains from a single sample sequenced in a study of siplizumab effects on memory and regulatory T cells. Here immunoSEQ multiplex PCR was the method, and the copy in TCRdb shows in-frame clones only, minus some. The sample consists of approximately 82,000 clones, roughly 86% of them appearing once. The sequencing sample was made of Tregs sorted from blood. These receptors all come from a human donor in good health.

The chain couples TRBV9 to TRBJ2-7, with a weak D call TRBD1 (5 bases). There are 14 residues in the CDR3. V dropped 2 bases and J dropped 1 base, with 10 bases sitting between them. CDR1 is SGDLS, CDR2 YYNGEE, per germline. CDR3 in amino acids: CASSVQDNSYEQYF. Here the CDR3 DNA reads TGTGCCAGCAGCGTTCAGGACAATTCCTACGAGCAGTACTTC.

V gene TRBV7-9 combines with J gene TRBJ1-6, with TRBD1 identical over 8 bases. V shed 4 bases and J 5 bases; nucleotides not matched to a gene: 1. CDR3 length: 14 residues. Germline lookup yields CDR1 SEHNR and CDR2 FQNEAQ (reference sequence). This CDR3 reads CASSWGQDNSPLHF. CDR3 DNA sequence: TGTGCCAGCAGCTGGGGACAGGATAATTCACCCCTCCACTTT.

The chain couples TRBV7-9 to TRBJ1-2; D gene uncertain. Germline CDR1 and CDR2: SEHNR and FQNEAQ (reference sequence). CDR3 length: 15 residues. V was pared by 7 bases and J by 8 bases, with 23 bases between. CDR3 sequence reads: CASNPQTGRFQGYTF. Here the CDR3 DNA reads TGTGCCAGCAACCCACAGACGGGCCGCTTCCAAGGCTACACCTTC. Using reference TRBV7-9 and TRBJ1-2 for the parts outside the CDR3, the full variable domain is DTGVSQNPRHKITKRGQNVTFRCDPISEHNRLYWYRQTLGQGPEFLTYFQNEAQLEKSRLLSDRFSAERPKGSFSTLEIQRTEQGDSAMYLCASNPQTGRFQGYTFGSGTRLTVV.

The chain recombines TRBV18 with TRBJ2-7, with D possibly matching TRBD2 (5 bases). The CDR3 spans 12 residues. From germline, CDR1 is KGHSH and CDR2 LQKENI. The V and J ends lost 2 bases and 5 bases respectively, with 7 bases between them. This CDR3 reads CASSPIGNEQYF. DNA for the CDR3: TGTGCCAGCTCACCAATCGGGAACGAGCAGTACTTC.

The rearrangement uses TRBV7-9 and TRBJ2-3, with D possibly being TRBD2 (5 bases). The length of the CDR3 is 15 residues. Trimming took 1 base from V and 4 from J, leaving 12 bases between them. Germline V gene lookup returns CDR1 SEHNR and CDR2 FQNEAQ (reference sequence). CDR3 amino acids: CASSLGTLVADTQYF. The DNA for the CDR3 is TGTGCCAGCAGCTTAGGGACTCTTGTTGCAGATACGCAGTATTTT.

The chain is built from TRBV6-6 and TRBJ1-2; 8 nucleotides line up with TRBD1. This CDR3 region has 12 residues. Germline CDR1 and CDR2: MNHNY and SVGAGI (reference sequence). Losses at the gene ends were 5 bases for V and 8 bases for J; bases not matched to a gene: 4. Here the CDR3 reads CASSGQGWGYTF. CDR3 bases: TGTGCCAGCAGTGGACAGGGTTGGGGCTACACCTTC.

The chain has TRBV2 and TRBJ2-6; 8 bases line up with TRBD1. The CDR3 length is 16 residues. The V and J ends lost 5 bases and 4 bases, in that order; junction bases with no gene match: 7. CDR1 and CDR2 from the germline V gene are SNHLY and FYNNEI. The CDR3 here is CASSRTGLGGANVLTF. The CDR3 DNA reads TGTGCCAGCAGTAGGACAGGGCTTGGCGGGGCCAACGTCCTGACTTTC.

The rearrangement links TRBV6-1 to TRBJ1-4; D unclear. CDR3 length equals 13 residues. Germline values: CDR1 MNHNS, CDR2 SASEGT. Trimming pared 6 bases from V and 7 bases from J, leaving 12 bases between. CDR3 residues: CASRFGVLEKLFF. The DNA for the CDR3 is TGTGCCAGCAGATTCGGGGTACTTGAAAAACTGTTTTTT.

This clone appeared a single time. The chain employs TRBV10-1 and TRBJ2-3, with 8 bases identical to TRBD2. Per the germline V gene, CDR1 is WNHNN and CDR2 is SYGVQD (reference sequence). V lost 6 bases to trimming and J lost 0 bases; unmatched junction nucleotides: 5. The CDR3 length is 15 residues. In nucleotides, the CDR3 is TGCGCCAGCAGAAGCGGGGGCGCAAGCACAGATACGCAGTATTTT. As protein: CASRSGGASTDTQYF.

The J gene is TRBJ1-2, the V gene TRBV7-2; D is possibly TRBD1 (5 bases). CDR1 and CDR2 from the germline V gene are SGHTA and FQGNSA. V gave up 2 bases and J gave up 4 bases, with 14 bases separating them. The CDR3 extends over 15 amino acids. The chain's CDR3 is CASSLNPQGIYGYTF. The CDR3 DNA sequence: TGTGCCAGCAGCTTAAATCCCCAGGGCATCTATGGCTACACCTTC.

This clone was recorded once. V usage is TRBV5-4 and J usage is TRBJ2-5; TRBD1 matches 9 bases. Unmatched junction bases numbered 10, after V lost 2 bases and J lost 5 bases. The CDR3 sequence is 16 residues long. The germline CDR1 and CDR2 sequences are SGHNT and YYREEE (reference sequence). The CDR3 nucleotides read TGTGCCAGCAGCTTTGAGTTAGGGACAGGGTGGGAGACCCAGTACTTC. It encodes CASSFELGTGWETQYF.

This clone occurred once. In nucleotides, the CDR3 is TGTGCCAGCAGCTTAAAGACAGGGGGGACCTACAATGAGCAGTTCTTC. Protein sequence: CASSLKTGGTYNEQFF. The chain employs TRBV11-1 and TRBJ2-1; 9 nucleotides align to TRBD1. This CDR3 is 16 amino acids long. V lost 2 bases and J lost 2; bases outside the gene matches: 4. Per germline, CDR1 SGHAT and CDR2 FQDESV (reference sequence).

This CDR3 is CASARVASTDTQYF. The CDR3 nucleotides are TGCGCCAGCGCAAGGGTAGCGTCGACAGATACGCAGTATTTT. The chain carries TRBV5-1 and TRBJ2-3; possibly TRBD2 for D (5 bases). Germline V gene sequence: CDR1 SGHRS, CDR2 YFSETQ. Trimming took off 7 bases at V and 3 bases at J, with 15 bases between the two ends. The CDR3 loop spans 14 amino acids.

In DNA, the CDR3 is TGTGCCAGCAGCAAAGGGTACGAGCAGTACTTC. It encodes CASSKGYEQYF. The rearrangement links TRBV7-9 to TRBJ2-7; D unresolved. The V gene's germline CDR1 is SEHNR and CDR2 FQNEAQ (reference sequence). V lost 5 bases to trimming and J lost 4 bases, with 6 bases between them. The CDR3 totals 11 residues.